These T cell receptor beta chains were read from a single sample in a study of OX40 agonist ivuxolimab in advanced cancers. Here immunoSEQ multiplex PCR was the method, and the copy in TCRdb shows in-frame clones only, minus some. Among approximately 99,000 clones, 90% to 97% were seen once, and the ten largest hold 2%. The sample here was CD4+ or CD8+ T cells sorted from blood, taken in a trial of the OX40 agonist ivuxolimab. These receptors were obtained from an adult with an advanced solid tumor such as melanoma, head and neck, liver or kidney cancer. Both conserved end residues are part of each CDR3. A D gene is named only where the DNA matches it firmly. Clone size is given for some rows only: seen once, a few or many times, or a class if the clone is expanded.

J gene: TRBJ1-4; V gene: TRBV19; clone size: once; D gene: -; CDR3 DNA: TGTGCCAGTAGTCCGCTATGGATGGGCAATGAAAAACTGTTTTTT; CDR3 protein: CASSPLWMGNEKLFF
J gene: TRBJ2-1; V gene: TRBV7-2; clone size: -; D gene: -; CDR3 DNA: TGTGCCAGCAGCTTAGGGGGGGGCCGCGATGAGCAGTTCTTC; CDR3 protein: CASSLGGGRDEQFF
J gene: TRBJ1-5; V gene: TRBV23-1; clone size: -; D gene: TRBD1; CDR3 DNA: TGCGCCAGCAGTCCCTCGACAGGGGATAGCAATCAGCCCCAGCATTTT; CDR3 protein: CASSPSTGDSNQPQHF
J gene: TRBJ1-1; V gene: TRBV5-1; clone size: -; D gene: -; CDR3 DNA: TGCGCCAGCTCCTATTCGGACACGAACACTGAAGCTTTCTTT; CDR3 protein: CASSYSDTNTEAFF
J gene: TRBJ1-5; V gene: TRBV27; clone size: -; D gene: TRBD1; CDR3 DNA: TGTGCCAGCAGTTTTTCAGGGGGGCCTAATCAGCCCCAGCATTTT; CDR3 protein: CASSFSGGPNQPQHF
J gene: TRBJ2-7; V gene: TRBV6-1; clone size: -; D gene: -; CDR3 DNA: TGTGCCAGCAGTTCCCTGGGGGGCGAGCAGTACTTC; CDR3 protein: CASSSLGGEQYF
J gene: TRBJ1-1; V gene: TRBV10-3; clone size: -; D gene: -; CDR3 DNA: TGTGCCATCAGTGAGATAGCAGTTGACACTGAAGCTTTCTTT; CDR3 protein: CAISEIAVDTEAFF
J gene: TRBJ1-2; V gene: TRBV9; clone size: -; D gene: -; CDR3 DNA: TGTGCCAGCAGCGTAGTGGGGGGTGACTATGGCTACACCTTC; CDR3 protein: CASSVVGGDYGYTF
J gene: TRBJ1-2; V gene: TRBV13; clone size: -; D gene: -; CDR3 DNA: TGTGCCAGCAGCCCACGAGTATTGGACATTGATTCTGGTGGCTACACCTTC; CDR3 protein: CASSPRVLDIDSGGYTF
J gene: TRBJ2-2; V gene: TRBV10-1; clone size: -; D gene: TRBD2; CDR3 DNA: TGCGCCAGCAGTGGACAGGACCAGCGGGGGGCCTTCACCGGGGAGCTGTTTTTT; CDR3 protein: CASSGQDQRGAFTGELFF
J gene: TRBJ2-3; V gene: TRBV4-1; clone size: -; D gene: -; CDR3 DNA: TGCGCCAGCAGCCAAAGTACAGTAGGAGATACGCAGTATTTT; CDR3 protein: CASSQSTVGDTQYF
J gene: TRBJ2-7; V gene: TRBV28; clone size: -; D gene: -; CDR3 DNA: TGTGCCAGCAGTCCGGACTCCTCCTACGAGCAGTACTTC; CDR3 protein: CASSPDSSYEQYF
J gene: TRBJ2-3; V gene: TRBV7-3; clone size: once; D gene: -; CDR3 DNA: TGTGCCAGCAGCACCAGCGATTATTCAGATACGCAGTATTTT; CDR3 protein: CASSTSDYSDTQYF
J gene: TRBJ2-3; V gene: TRBV9; clone size: -; D gene: TRBD2; CDR3 DNA: TGTGCCAGCAGCGTAGGTGCGGGGGGGAGCACAGATACGCAGTATTTT; CDR3 protein: CASSVGAGGSTDTQYF
J gene: TRBJ2-2; V gene: TRBV6-6; clone size: -; D gene: -; CDR3 DNA: TGTGCCAATATGGAAGGGAACACCGGGGAGCTGTTTTTT; CDR3 protein: CANMEGNTGELFF
J gene: TRBJ1-1; V gene: TRBV9; clone size: -; D gene: -; CDR3 DNA: TGTGCCAGCAGCGTAGGGGGTCACACTGAAGCTTTCTTT; CDR3 protein: CASSVGGHTEAFF
J gene: TRBJ2-7; V gene: TRBV5-4; clone size: once; D gene: -; CDR3 DNA: TGTGCCAGCAGCTTGGGGGGATTCGAGCAGTACTTC; CDR3 protein: CASSLGGFEQYF
J gene: TRBJ2-1; V gene: TRBV14; clone size: -; D gene: TRBD1; CDR3 DNA: TGTGCCAGCAGCCCGGACAGGGGGAATGAGCAGTTCTTC; CDR3 protein: CASSPDRGNEQFF
J gene: TRBJ1-2; V gene: TRBV27; clone size: few; D gene: TRBD1; CDR3 DNA: TGTGCCAGCGGCCAGGGGGGATCCTATGGCTACACCTTC; CDR3 protein: CASGQGGSYGYTF
J gene: TRBJ2-7; V gene: TRBV27; clone size: -; D gene: TRBD1; CDR3 DNA: TGTGCCAGCAGCCCCTCCGGGACAGGGGGCTACGAGCAGTACTTC; CDR3 protein: CASSPSGTGGYEQYF
J gene: TRBJ1-2; V gene: TRBV7-6; clone size: -; D gene: -; CDR3 DNA: TGTGCCAGCAGCTTAGGGTCAGACTATGGCTACACCTTC; CDR3 protein: CASSLGSDYGYTF
J gene: TRBJ2-1; V gene: TRBV4-1; clone size: -; D gene: -; CDR3 DNA: TGCGCCAGCAGCCAAGATCCACTGGACAATGAGCAGTTCTTC; CDR3 protein: CASSQDPLDNEQFF